This is a list of T cell receptor beta chains from one sample in a study of blood T cell repertoires in COVID-19. Repertoires were generated with immunoSEQ multiplex PCR, while TCRdb's copy carries only in-frame clones and drops some. The data contain about 15,000 clones, roughly 80% of them seen just once; the ten biggest clones take up 16%. The specimen was peripheral blood. Every receptor here comes from a human donor in a cohort sampled during active COVID-19. CDR3s include the opening cysteine and the closing phenylalanine or tryptophan. The order of the fields is J gene, D gene, clone size, V gene, CDR3 DNA, CDR3 protein. D genes are given only for firm matches. A clone size is listed for some rows: how often the clone was seen (once, few, many), or a class if it is expanded.

j_call: TRBJ1-5
d_call: NA
clone_size: few
v_call: TRBV11-2
cdr3_nt: TGTGCCAGCAGCTTATACTCCAACAGGGATAGCAATCAGCCCCAGCATTTT
cdr3_aa: CASSLYSNRDSNQPQHF

j_call: TRBJ1-1
d_call: NA
clone_size: NA
v_call: TRBV4-3
cdr3_nt: TGCGCCAGCAGCCAACCGGCCCTCAGCGACCCTGAAGCTTTCTTT
cdr3_aa: CASSQPALSDPEAFF

j_call: TRBJ2-1
d_call: NA
clone_size: NA
v_call: TRBV12-1
cdr3_nt: TGTGCCAGCAGCCCCTATGGCGGGAGGGACAATGAGCAGTTCTTC
cdr3_aa: CASSPYGGRDNEQFF

j_call: TRBJ2-5
d_call: NA
clone_size: medium-sized
v_call: TRBV9
cdr3_nt: TGTGCCAGCAGCGTAGATGGGACAAATGGGGAGACCCAGTACTTC
cdr3_aa: CASSVDGTNGETQYF

j_call: TRBJ1-6
d_call: NA
clone_size: NA
v_call: TRBV4-3
cdr3_nt: TGCGCCAGCAGCACCGCCGCACTAGGGCCCTCACCCCTCCACTTT
cdr3_aa: CASSTAALGPSPLHF

j_call: TRBJ2-3
d_call: NA
clone_size: NA
v_call: TRBV2
cdr3_nt: TGTGCCAGCAGAGGGGGTGATACGCAGTATTTT
cdr3_aa: CASRGGDTQYF

j_call: TRBJ2-7
d_call: TRBD1
clone_size: NA
v_call: TRBV4-2
cdr3_nt: TGTGCCAGCAGCCAAGAAGACAGGGGGATGGAGCAGTACTTC
cdr3_aa: CASSQEDRGMEQYF

j_call: TRBJ1-2
d_call: TRBD1
clone_size: NA
v_call: TRBV25-1
cdr3_nt: TGTGCCAGCACAGGGACAGGGGAAGAGTGGAATGGCTACACCTTC
cdr3_aa: CASTGTGEEWNGYTF

j_call: TRBJ2-3
d_call: TRBD1
clone_size: NA
v_call: TRBV4-3
cdr3_nt: TGCGCCAGCAGCCAAGGTGGACAGGGCCTAGGAGATACGCAGTATTTT
cdr3_aa: CASSQGGQGLGDTQYF

j_call: TRBJ1-1
d_call: NA
clone_size: few
v_call: TRBV19
cdr3_nt: TGTGCCAGTAGTACACAGGGATTGATCTCCACTGAAGCTTTCTTT
cdr3_aa: CASSTQGLISTEAFF

j_call: TRBJ1-1
d_call: NA
clone_size: NA
v_call: TRBV19
cdr3_nt: TGTGCCAGTCGCCTCGATGCAGGGCCGAACACTGAAGCTTTCTTT
cdr3_aa: CASRLDAGPNTEAFF

j_call: TRBJ1-2
d_call: NA
clone_size: few
v_call: TRBV6-2/TRBV6-3
cdr3_nt: TGTGCCAGCAGCTGGGAGTCCCCCTATGGCTACACCTTC
cdr3_aa: CASSWESPYGYTF

j_call: TRBJ2-3
d_call: NA
clone_size: NA
v_call: TRBV5-5
cdr3_nt: TGTGCCAGCAGCTTGGAGGAGTTCCGTACGCAGTATTTT
cdr3_aa: CASSLEEFRTQYF

j_call: TRBJ2-5
d_call: NA
clone_size: NA
v_call: TRBV5-6
cdr3_nt: TGTGCCAGCAGCTCGTACGCGGGGATAGAGACCCAGTACTTC
cdr3_aa: CASSSYAGIETQYF

j_call: TRBJ1-5
d_call: TRBD1
clone_size: NA
v_call: TRBV28
cdr3_nt: TGTGCCAGCAGCTCGGACAGGGTCAATCAGCCCCAGCATTTT
cdr3_aa: CASSSDRVNQPQHF

j_call: TRBJ2-2
d_call: NA
clone_size: NA
v_call: TRBV7-9
cdr3_nt: TGTGCCAGCAGCTTAGTAAGCCTGAACACCGGGGAGCTGTTTTTT
cdr3_aa: CASSLVSLNTGELFF

j_call: TRBJ2-1
d_call: TRBD2
clone_size: NA
v_call: TRBV5-1
cdr3_nt: TGCGCCAGCAGCTCCTATATAGCGGGAGGCTCCTACAATGAGCAGTTCTTC
cdr3_aa: CASSSYIAGGSYNEQFF

j_call: TRBJ2-1
d_call: TRBD2
clone_size: few
v_call: TRBV5-1
cdr3_nt: TGCGCCAGCAGCTATCGGGTCGATACTAGCGGTTTACGTTTCTCCTACAATGAGCAGTTCTTC
cdr3_aa: CASSYRVDTSGLRFSYNEQFF

j_call: TRBJ1-1
d_call: NA
clone_size: NA
v_call: TRBV7-2
cdr3_nt: TGTGCCAGCAGCTTGAATTCGAGAGGGACTGAAGCTTTCTTT
cdr3_aa: CASSLNSRGTEAFF

j_call: TRBJ2-5
d_call: NA
clone_size: NA
v_call: TRBV10-1
cdr3_nt: TGCGCCAGCAGTGAGGGACTCAAAGAGACCCAGTACTTC
cdr3_aa: CASSEGLKETQYF

j_call: TRBJ2-1
d_call: NA
clone_size: NA
v_call: TRBV7-6
cdr3_nt: TGTGCCAGCAGCGGGGGCGCACATGCTGAGCAGTTCTTC
cdr3_aa: CASSGGAHAEQFF

j_call: TRBJ1-4
d_call: NA
clone_size: NA
v_call: TRBV4-3
cdr3_nt: TGCGCCAGCAGCCAACAAGCCCGGAGGGGGGGAAAACTGTTTTTT
cdr3_aa: CASSQQARRGGKLFF

j_call: TRBJ1-2
d_call: NA
clone_size: NA
v_call: TRBV27
cdr3_nt: TGTGCCAGCAGTTTACGGGGATATAACTATGGCTACACCTTC
cdr3_aa: CASSLRGYNYGYTF

j_call: TRBJ1-5
d_call: NA
clone_size: NA
v_call: TRBV6-5
cdr3_nt: TGTGCCAGCAGGCAGGGGACGGCCAATCAGCCCCAGCATTTT
cdr3_aa: CASRQGTANQPQHF

j_call: TRBJ2-1
d_call: NA
clone_size: NA
v_call: TRBV27
cdr3_nt: TGTGCCAGCAGTTCAACGCAGGGGGCGGGAGCCTACAATGAGCAGTTCTTC
cdr3_aa: CASSSTQGAGAYNEQFF

j_call: TRBJ1-5
d_call: NA
clone_size: NA
v_call: TRBV28
cdr3_nt: TGTGCCAGCACCATCTCCTATGGGGCAAGGCAGCCCCAGCATTTT
cdr3_aa: CASTISYGARQPQHF

j_call: TRBJ2-2
d_call: NA
clone_size: few
v_call: TRBV27
cdr3_nt: TGTGCCAGCAGTGGCACGAACACCGGGGAGCTGTTTTTT
cdr3_aa: CASSGTNTGELFF

j_call: TRBJ1-5
d_call: TRBD1
clone_size: few
v_call: TRBV7-9
cdr3_nt: TGTGCCAGCAGCTTCGCAGGGGGGTCTCAGCCCCAGCATTTT
cdr3_aa: CASSFAGGSQPQHF

j_call: TRBJ2-2
d_call: NA
clone_size: once
v_call: TRBV21-1
cdr3_nt: TGTGCCAGCAAACCTGGACAGGGGCAGAACACCGGGGAGCTGTTTTTT
cdr3_aa: CASKPGQGQNTGELFF

j_call: TRBJ1-1
d_call: NA
clone_size: NA
v_call: TRBV27
cdr3_nt: TGTGCCAGCAAACAGACAGTGAACACTGAAGCTTTCTTT
cdr3_aa: CASKQTVNTEAFF

j_call: TRBJ2-1
d_call: TRBD1
clone_size: NA
v_call: TRBV3-1/TRBV3-2
cdr3_nt: TGTGCCAGCAGCCCCCGGGGACAGGGTGCCAATGAGCAGTTCTTC
cdr3_aa: CASSPRGQGANEQFF

j_call: TRBJ1-5
d_call: NA
clone_size: NA
v_call: TRBV27
cdr3_nt: TGTGCCAGCAGTTTGAGCGGGGGCGGTCAGCCCCAGCATTTT
cdr3_aa: CASSLSGGGQPQHF

j_call: TRBJ2-7
d_call: TRBD1
clone_size: NA
v_call: TRBV18
cdr3_nt: TGTGCCAGCTCATCGACAGGGGGCTACTGGGAGCAGTACTTC
cdr3_aa: CASSSTGGYWEQYF

j_call: TRBJ2-7
d_call: NA
clone_size: few
v_call: TRBV6-2/TRBV6-3
cdr3_nt: TGTGCCAGCAGTTTGGACACCCCTTTCTACGAGCAGTACTTC
cdr3_aa: CASSLDTPFYEQYF

j_call: TRBJ1-4
d_call: TRBD1
clone_size: NA
v_call: TRBV11-3
cdr3_nt: TGTGCCAGCAGCGGGACAGGGTTTGAAAAACTGTTTTTT
cdr3_aa: CASSGTGFEKLFF

j_call: TRBJ2-2
d_call: NA
clone_size: NA
v_call: TRBV18
cdr3_nt: TGTGCCAGCTCACCTATGGGACAAAACACCGGGGAGCTGTTTTTT
cdr3_aa: CASSPMGQNTGELFF

j_call: TRBJ2-7
d_call: TRBD2
clone_size: NA
v_call: TRBV20-1
cdr3_nt: TGCAGTGCTAGTGGCGGGAGACACTACGAGCAGTACTTC
cdr3_aa: CSASGGRHYEQYF

j_call: TRBJ1-2
d_call: NA
clone_size: NA
v_call: TRBV30
cdr3_nt: TGTGCCTGGACAGATGGAGCTAACTATGGCTACACCTTC
cdr3_aa: CAWTDGANYGYTF

j_call: TRBJ2-5
d_call: NA
clone_size: NA
v_call: TRBV7-2
cdr3_nt: TGTGCCAGCAGCTTCGGGGGTGAGACCCAGTACTTC
cdr3_aa: CASSFGGETQYF

j_call: TRBJ1-4
d_call: NA
clone_size: NA
v_call: TRBV6-5
cdr3_nt: TGTGCCAGCACCGAGGTCTGGTTTACTGAAAAACTGTTTTTT
cdr3_aa: CASTEVWFTEKLFF

j_call: TRBJ1-4
d_call: TRBD1
clone_size: NA
v_call: TRBV28
cdr3_nt: TGTGCCAGCAGCCTAGCCGGGACAGGGGATCAAAAACTGTTTTTT
cdr3_aa: CASSLAGTGDQKLFF

j_call: TRBJ2-5
d_call: TRBD1
clone_size: NA
v_call: TRBV9
cdr3_nt: TGTGCCAGCAGCGCCGGGACAGGGGAAGAGACCCAGTACTTC
cdr3_aa: CASSAGTGEETQYF

j_call: TRBJ1-4
d_call: NA
clone_size: NA
v_call: TRBV27
cdr3_nt: TGTGCCAGCCGAATGGGGGCGAGTGAAAAACTGTTTTTT
cdr3_aa: CASRMGASEKLFF

j_call: TRBJ1-4
d_call: NA
clone_size: few
v_call: TRBV28
cdr3_nt: TGTGCCAGCAGTTTAAGGCAACTCAAAAGGGGGAATGAAAAACTGTTTTTT
cdr3_aa: CASSLRQLKRGNEKLFF

j_call: TRBJ1-2
d_call: NA
clone_size: NA
v_call: TRBV6-5
cdr3_nt: TGTGCCAGCAGTTACTCAAGGCCGAGGAATAACTATGGCTACACCTTC
cdr3_aa: CASSYSRPRNNYGYTF

j_call: TRBJ2-2
d_call: TRBD1
clone_size: NA
v_call: TRBV29-1
cdr3_nt: TGCAGCGTGCGGACCGGGACAGCCAACACCGGGGAGCTGTTTTTT
cdr3_aa: CSVRTGTANTGELFF

j_call: TRBJ1-5
d_call: TRBD1
clone_size: NA
v_call: TRBV4-1
cdr3_nt: TGCGCCAGCAGCCAAGAATGGACAGGGGGCAATCAGCCCCAGCATTTT
cdr3_aa: CASSQEWTGGNQPQHF

j_call: TRBJ2-7
d_call: NA
clone_size: NA
v_call: TRBV7-3
cdr3_nt: TGTGCCAGCAGCTCAACCCCAGGGGCCGAGCAGTACTTC
cdr3_aa: CASSSTPGAEQYF